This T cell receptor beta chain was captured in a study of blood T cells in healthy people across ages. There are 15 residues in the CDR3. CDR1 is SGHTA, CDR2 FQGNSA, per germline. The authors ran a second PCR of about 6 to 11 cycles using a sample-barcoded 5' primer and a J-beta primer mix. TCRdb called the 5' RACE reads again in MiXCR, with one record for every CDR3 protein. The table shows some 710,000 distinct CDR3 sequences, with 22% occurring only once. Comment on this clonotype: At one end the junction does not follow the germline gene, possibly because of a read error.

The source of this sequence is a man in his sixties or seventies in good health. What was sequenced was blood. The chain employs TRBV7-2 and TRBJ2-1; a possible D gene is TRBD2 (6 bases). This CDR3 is CACSLYWEAYNEQFF. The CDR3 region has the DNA TGTGCCTGCAGCTTATATTGGGAGGCCTACAATGAGCAGTTCTTC.